The source of this TCR beta chain is a study of technical replicates of blood from several donors. The CDR3 has 14 residues. Trimming at V came to 6 bases and at J to 7 bases, leaving 5 bases not matched to a gene. Germline V lookup: CDR1 MNHNY, CDR2 SVGAGI (reference sequence). Using immunoSEQ multiplex PCR, the repertoire was profiled, and TCRdb retains in-frame clones only, with some absent. Among roughly 83,000 clones listed, around nine tenths were seen once. This TCR was recovered from a human donor in good health. Material: T cells isolated from PBMCs. The chain is built from TRBV6-6 and TRBJ2-1; 11 bases match TRBD1. The chain's CDR3 is CASRDRGPLNEQFF. The DNA for the CDR3 is TGTGCCAGCAGGGACAGGGGGCCGTTAAATGAGCAGTTCTTC.